A single sample gave rise to the 24 T cell receptor beta chains below, sequenced in a study of control samples from healthy donors and cancer patients. TCRdb's copy holds only in-frame clones and misses some; the assay was immunoSEQ multiplex PCR. The table includes 150,000 to 160,000 clones, over 90% detected once. Sequenced: blood. The receptors originated from a man aged 45-60 years in good health.

The chain links TRBV7-9 to TRBJ1-5; D is perhaps TRBD1 (5 bases). The V end was cut by 4 bases, the J end by 3 bases, with 19 bases between. The germline V gene encodes CDR1 SEHNR and CDR2 FQNEAQ (reference sequence). This CDR3 has 17 amino acids. In DNA, the CDR3 is TGTGCCAGCAGCTCATTAGGTGGGGCCAGGGCCAATCAGCCCCAGCATTTT. Translation: CASSSLGGARANQPQHF.

The V call is TRBV19, the J call TRBJ2-3, with TRBD2 identical over 9 bases. Germline trimming cut 3 bases from V and 0 bases from J; bases unmatched to any gene: 7. CDR1 LNHDA and CDR2 SQIVND come from the germline V gene (reference sequence). The CDR3 is made up of 17 amino acids. CDR3 coding DNA: TGTGCCAGTAGTATTAGCGGGAGACCTCCAAGCACAGATACGCAGTATTTT. Translated: CASSISGRPPSTDTQYF.

The V call is TRBV6-5, the J call TRBJ1-6; 7 nucleotides match TRBD1. The CDR3 loop spans 16 amino acids. Losses at the gene ends were 2 bases for V and 8 bases for J; bases not matched to a gene: 9. In germline, CDR1 is MNHEY, CDR2 SVGAGI. The CDR3 protein is CASSYPQGGTYSPLHF. CDR3 bases: TGTGCCAGCAGTTACCCCCAGGGGGGAACCTATTCACCCCTCCACTTT.

V usage is TRBV5-1 and J usage is TRBJ2-5, with unresolved D. The CDR3 covers 13 residues. Germline values: CDR1 SGHRS, CDR2 YFSETQ. Trimming cost V 2 bases and J 1 base, with 6 bases left between them. The DNA of the CDR3 is TGCGCCAGCAGCTTTCAGACCCAAGAGACCCAGTACTTC. Encoded protein: CASSFQTQETQYF.

The CDR3 DNA is TGTGCCAGCAGTTTCATAGACAGGGGTAATGAAGCTTTCTTT. Translating gives CASSFIDRGNEAFF. The chain joins TRBV28 to TRBJ1-1; 8 bases agree with TRBD1. There are 14 residues in the CDR3. J gave up 7 bases and V 3 bases, and 7 bases lay outside the gene matches. The germline V gene encodes CDR1 MDHEN and CDR2 SYDVKM.

This CDR3 reads CASSLTSGSSYNEQFF. The CDR3 DNA follows: TGTGCCAGCAGTCTGACTAGCGGGAGCTCCTACAATGAGCAGTTCTTC. V and J are TRBV2 and TRBJ2-1; TRBD2 matches 12 bases. CDR1 is SNHLY, CDR2 FYNNEI, per germline. This CDR3 contains 16 residues. V shed 5 bases, J shed 0 bases, and the junction held 2 bases outside the gene matches.

V usage is TRBV27 and J usage is TRBJ1-1, with no clear D. V lost 1 base, J lost 0 bases, and 6 bases lay in between. There are 14 residues in the CDR3. Germline V gene data show CDR1 as MNHEY and CDR2 as SMNVEV (reference sequence). The CDR3 nucleotides read TGTGCCAGCAGTTTATACGGATTGAACACTGAAGCTTTCTTT. It specifies CASSLYGLNTEAFF.

Comment on this clone: The same CDR3 can be traced to other DNA sequences in this sample. V is TRBV5-1 and J is TRBJ2-5, with 7 bases that match TRBD2. The CDR3 is 14 amino acids. Germline V gives CDR1 SGHRS, CDR2 YFSETQ. V lost 4 bases and J lost 2; bases outside the gene matches: 5. CDR3 bases: TGCGCCAGCAGCACCGGGACTACTCAAGAGACCCAGTACTTC. Its translation is CASSTGTTQETQYF.

The DNA of the CDR3 is TGTGCCAGCAGCCAATTGGAGGGGAACACTGAAGCTTTCTTT. It encodes CASSQLEGNTEAFF. The rearrangement joins TRBV3-1 (or the pseudogene TRBV3-2) to TRBJ1-1; D gene unclear. The CDR3 sequence is 14 residues long. The ends were cut back, 2 bases at V and 1 base at J, with 8 bases in the middle. CDR1 and CDR2 from the germline V gene are LGHDT and YNNKEL (reference sequence).

The chain combines TRBV6-5 with TRBJ2-7, with 9 positions matching TRBD2. The CDR3 covers 13 residues. From germline, CDR1 is MNHEY and CDR2 SVGAGI. V lost 8 bases and J lost 5; bases outside the gene matches: 7. In nucleotides, the CDR3 is TGTGCCAGCGCTAGCGGGGAGAGCCACGAGCAGTACTTC. Translated: CASASGESHEQYF.

This chain uses TRBV28 with TRBJ1-2; D is unclear. Germline V gene data show CDR1 as MDHEN and CDR2 as SYDVKM. The CDR3 runs 12 residues. Trimming took off 7 bases at V and 4 bases at J, with 10 bases between the two ends. As DNA, the CDR3 is TGTGCCAGCACCCCAAGTCGCTATGGCTACACCTTC. Protein sequence: CASTPSRYGYTF.

The chain employs TRBV6-4 and TRBJ1-2; a possible D gene is TRBD1 (5 bases). This CDR3 comprises 14 residues. V lost 3 bases to trimming and J lost 5 bases, with 13 bases between them. CDR1 and CDR2 from the germline V gene are MRHNA and SNTAGT. CDR3 in DNA: TGTGCCAGCAGTGAAAACGGGGCTCCTTATGGCTACACCTTC. The encoded protein is CASSENGAPYGYTF.

V is TRBV14 and J is TRBJ1-3; D might be TRBD1 (5 bases). The CDR3 loop spans 15 amino acids. The germline gives CDR1 SGHDN, CDR2 FVKESK. The V gene lost 5 bases and the J gene lost 0 bases, with 11 bases spanning the gap. The CDR3 nucleotides are TGTGCCAGCAGCTATCTGACAGTCTCTGGAAACACCATATATTTT. It yields the protein CASSYLTVSGNTIYF. The full variable domain, completed using reference TRBV14 and TRBJ1-3, is EAGVTQFPSHSVIEKGQTVTLRCDPISGHDNLYWYRRVMGKEIKFLLHFVKESKQDESGMPNNRFLAERTGGTYSTLKVQPAELEDSGVYFCASSYLTVSGNTIYFGEGSWLTVV.

The rearrangement links TRBV5-3 to TRBJ1-4, with D hard to call. TRBV5-3 is filed as an ORF, its function uncertain. The length of the CDR3 is 14 residues. The V and J ends lost 0 bases and 7 bases respectively, with 10 bases between them. The CDR3 region is CARSLGGLGEKLFF. CDR3 sequence (DNA): TGTGCCAGAAGCTTGGGAGGGTTGGGTGAAAAACTGTTTTTT.

The chain employs TRBV28 and TRBJ1-1; 7 nucleotides line up with TRBD1. CDR3 length: 14 residues. Germline CDR1 MDHEN, CDR2 SYDVKM. Trimming cost V 5 bases and J 5 bases; bases outside gene matches: 8. In DNA form, the CDR3 reads TGTGCCAGCAGTCTCCTACAGGGGAGGACTGAAGCTTTCTTT. It codes for CASSLLQGRTEAFF.

The CDR3 region is CASSPAGFSGNTIYF. CDR3 DNA: TGTGCCAGCAGCCCCGCGGGGTTTTCTGGAAACACCATATATTTT. This chain uses TRBV9 with TRBJ1-3; D call uncertain. The CDR3 runs 15 residues. V shed 4 bases and J shed 1 base, with 12 bases lying between them. Germline lookup yields CDR1 SGDLS and CDR2 YYNGEE.

Only one count was recorded for this clone. The J gene is TRBJ2-5, the V gene TRBV11-2, with 8 bases lining up with TRBD1. This CDR3 contains 13 residues. V shed 8 bases, J shed 4 bases, and the junction held 6 bases outside the gene matches. Germline lookup yields CDR1 SGHAT and CDR2 FQNNGV. The CDR3 DNA follows: TGTGCCAGCGGACAGGGTGGCGGAGAGACCCAGTACTTC. Encoded protein: CASGQGGGETQYF.

This chain links TRBV7-2 with TRBJ2-2, with 8 nucleotides matching TRBD2. The CDR3 runs to 15 residues. The V gene's germline CDR1 is SGHTA and CDR2 FQGNSA. V lost 1 base, J lost 5 bases, and 3 bases stayed unmatched. Written as DNA, the CDR3 is TGTGCCAGCAGCTTAGACGGGAGGGGGACCGGGGAGCTGTTTTTT. It encodes CASSLDGRGTGELFF.

The chain links TRBV25-1 to TRBJ2-5; a possible D gene is TRBD2 (6 bases). The V gene's germline CDR1 is MGHDK and CDR2 SYGVNS. The CDR3 covers 13 residues. Between the trimmed V and J ends, which lost 6 bases and 2 bases, there was a span of 10 bases. Here the CDR3 DNA reads TGTGCCAGCAGAGGGACTCCGCAAGAGACCCAGTACTTC. Its protein is CASRGTPQETQYF.

The chain combines TRBV28 with TRBJ1-2, with D maybe TRBD1 (5 bases). Germline V CDR1 and CDR2: MDHEN, SYDVKM. This CDR3 is built from 15 residues. V dropped 2 bases and J dropped 4 bases, with 14 bases sitting between them. The CDR3 protein is CASSLPGLNVYGYTF. In DNA form, the CDR3 reads TGTGCCAGCAGTTTACCGGGGCTTAATGTCTATGGCTACACCTTC.

The chain recombines TRBV6-5 with TRBJ2-7; 12 bases map to TRBD1. Germline V gives CDR1 MNHEY, CDR2 SVGAGI. V shed 7 bases, J shed 4 bases, and the junction held 8 bases outside the gene matches. There are 15 residues in the CDR3. CDR3 residues: CASNRGTGGAYEQYF. The CDR3 DNA follows: TGTGCCAGCAACCGAGGGACAGGGGGCGCGTACGAGCAGTACTTC.

The chain carries TRBV29-1 and TRBJ1-1, with 7 positions matching TRBD1. CDR3 length equals 12 residues. Germline CDR1 and CDR2: SQVTM and ANQGSEA. With 6 bases clipped from V and 1 base from J, the junction kept 2 bases outside the gene matches. For the CDR3, the DNA is TGCAGCGTGAGACAGGGGAACACTGAAGCTTTCTTT. Protein: CSVRQGNTEAFF.

This chain links TRBV28 with TRBJ2-5; tentative D call: TRBD1 (7 bases). V lost 5 bases and J lost 4, with 17 bases in between. The CDR3 covers 15 residues. Germline values: CDR1 MDHEN, CDR2 SYDVKM. CDR3 protein: CASSTSGGLRETQYF. The CDR3 nucleotides are TGTGCCAGCAGTACTTCAGGGGGGCTGAGAGAGACCCAGTACTTC.

This chain joins TRBV5-4 and TRBJ2-7; unclear D gene. This CDR3 region has 13 residues. V gave up 0 bases and J gave up 7 bases, with 11 bases separating them. Germline CDR1 reads SGHNT; CDR2 reads YYREEE (reference sequence). The CDR3 region is CASSLVTSEEQYF. DNA of the CDR3: TGTGCCAGCAGCTTGGTCACTTCGGAGGAGCAGTACTTC.